The T cell receptor beta chain described here comes from a study of control samples from healthy donors and cancer patients. This clone was detected only a few times. Produced via immunoSEQ multiplex PCR; TCRdb's table is partial and in-frame only. The sample lists 40,000 to 55,000 clones, just over 70% seen once, with about 15% in the top ten. The CDR3 is 20 residues long. V gave up 6 bases and J gave up 7 bases; unmatched junction bases: 31. Per germline, CDR1 SQVTM and CDR2 ANQGSEA. The chain links TRBV29-1 to TRBJ2-7, with 9 bases identical to TRBD2. The clonotype was recovered from a male donor with melanoma. Source material: formalin-fixed, paraffin-embedded tissue. The CDR3 loop reads CSVLAWGLAGLNSHKGEQYF. CDR3 coding DNA: TGCAGCGTCCTCGCGTGGGGGCTAGCGGGATTAAACTCTCATAAGGGGGAGCAGTACTTC.